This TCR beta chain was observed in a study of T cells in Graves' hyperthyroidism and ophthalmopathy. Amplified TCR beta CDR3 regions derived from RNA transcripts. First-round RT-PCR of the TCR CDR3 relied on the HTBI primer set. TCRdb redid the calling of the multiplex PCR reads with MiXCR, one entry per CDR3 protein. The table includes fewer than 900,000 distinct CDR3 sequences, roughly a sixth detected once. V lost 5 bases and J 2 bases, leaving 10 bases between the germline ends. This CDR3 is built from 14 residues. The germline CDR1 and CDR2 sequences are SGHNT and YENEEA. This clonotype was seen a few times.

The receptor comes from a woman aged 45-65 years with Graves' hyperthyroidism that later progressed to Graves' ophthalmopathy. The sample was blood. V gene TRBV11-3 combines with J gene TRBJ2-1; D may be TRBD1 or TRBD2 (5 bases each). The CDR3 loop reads CASSRLGAYNEQFF. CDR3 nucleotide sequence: TGTGCCAGCAGCCGACTGGGGGCCTACAATGAGCAGTTCTTC.